One sample yielded the 32 T cell receptor beta chains listed below, sequenced in a study of CD8 T cells in ankylosing spondylitis. TCRdb redid the calling of the 5' RACE reads with MiXCR, one entry per CDR3 protein. The data show approximately 340,000 distinct CDR3 sequences, about 15% seen once. Sequences were obtained from blood, either unsorted or a sorted T cell fraction (not recorded which). The receptors originated from a male donor with ankylosing spondylitis or in good health (not recorded which).

The gene calls are TRBV11-2 and TRBJ2-5; 10 nucleotides align to TRBD2. The CDR3 extends over 18 amino acids. V trimming: 2 bases; J trimming: 5 bases; junction bases outside the gene matches: 14. Germline lookup yields CDR1 SGHAT and CDR2 FQNNGV. CDR3 region: CASSLIVASGGPGETQYF. In DNA, the CDR3 is TGTGCCAGCAGCTTAATTGTGGCTAGCGGGGGCCCCGGGGAGACCCAGTACTTC. Supplemented by reference TRBV11-2 and TRBJ2-5, the full variable domain reads EAGVAQSPRYKIIEKRQSVAFWCNPISGHATLYWYQQILGQGPKLLIQFQNNGVVDDSQLPKDRFSAERLKGVDSTLKIQPAKLEDSAVYLCASSLIVASGGPGETQYFGPGTRLLVL.

CDR3 DNA: TGCGCCAGCAGCCAAGAACCCGCGGACAGGGGAGGAGGCTACACCTTC. Translation: CASSQEPADRGGGYTF. V is TRBV4-1 and J is TRBJ1-2; 9 positions agree with TRBD1. The CDR3 runs 16 residues. V was clipped by 0 bases and J by 8 bases; unmatched bases: 10. Germline-derived CDR1 and CDR2 are MGHRA and YSYEKL.

This chain links TRBV5-1 with TRBJ1-4, with unresolved D. CDR1 and CDR2 from the germline V gene are SGHRS and YFSETQ. The V end lost 6 bases, the J end lost 4 bases, and 13 bases lay between the germline ends. The CDR3 extends over 14 amino acids. The CDR3 region has the DNA TGCGCCAGCACCGCCGGGTCCCTTAATGAAAAACTGTTTTTT. Translating it yields CASTAGSLNEKLFF.

This clonotype was found a few times. The chain employs TRBV24-1 and TRBJ2-1, with TRBD2 as a possible D gene (6 bases). Germline V gene data show CDR1 as KGHDR and CDR2 as SFDVKD. V was clipped by 3 bases and J by 1 base, with 18 bases between them. The CDR3 contains 18 residues. CDR3 region: CATSDKSAGRRSYNEQFF. The CDR3 DNA sequence: TGTGCCACCAGTGATAAGTCGGCGGGGCGCCGATCCTACAATGAGCAGTTCTTC.

In its sample, this clonotype was seen a few times. The CDR3 here is CASSATSGWSYEQYF. In nucleotides, the CDR3 is TGTGCCAGCAGCGCGACTAGCGGGTGGTCCTACGAGCAGTACTTC. J is TRBJ2-7 and V is TRBV12-3 or TRBV12-4; 10 bases fit TRBD2. The junction had 6 bases not matched to a gene; V was cut back by 6 bases and J by 1 base. The CDR3 is made up of 15 amino acids.

This clonotype was picked up a small number of times. This chain joins TRBV10-3 and TRBJ2-7, with no clear D. Between the trimmed V and J ends, which lost 0 bases and 3 bases, there was a span of 6 bases. Germline V gene data show CDR1 as ENHRY and CDR2 as SYGVKD. This CDR3 is 13 amino acids long. The DNA for the CDR3 is TGTGCCATCAGTGAGTCCCTAGACTACGAGCAGTACTTC. Residues: CAISESLDYEQYF.

This clonotype was counted only a few times. V gene TRBV5-1 combines with J gene TRBJ1-1; D gene ambiguous. Per germline, CDR1 SGHRS and CDR2 YFSETQ. The ends were cut back, 5 bases at V and 0 bases at J, with 11 bases in the middle. This CDR3 contains 14 residues. The CDR3 loop reads CASREGIMNTEAFF. The CDR3 nucleotides read TGCGCCAGCAGAGAAGGTATCATGAACACTGAAGCTTTCTTT.

The V gene is TRBV6-1, the J gene TRBJ2-1, with 10 bases that match TRBD2. The trim removed 7 bases at V and 10 bases at J, leaving 10 bases unmatched. Looked up from germline, CDR1 is MNHNS and CDR2 is SASEGT. This CDR3 spans 14 amino acids. The CDR3: CASNRAGGPPEQFF. CDR3 bases: TGTGCCAGCAACAGAGCGGGAGGGCCTCCCGAGCAGTTCTTC.

The V and J genes are TRBV12-3 or TRBV12-4 and TRBJ2-7, with TRBD2 matching over 10 bases. This CDR3 spans 14 amino acids. Trimming removed 5 bases from V and 3 bases from J; junction bases left unmatched: 4. As DNA, the CDR3 is TGTGCCAGCAGTAGGGCTAGCGGGGGCTACGAGCAGTACTTC. Translated: CASSRASGGYEQYF.

The table lists this clonotype with a few counts. The chain is built from TRBV12-3 or TRBV12-4 and TRBJ1-2; no clear D. This CDR3 is built from 16 residues. Deletions cut 3 bases from V and 2 bases from J, with 16 bases between. The CDR3 reads CASSFGSGGQNYGYTF. The CDR3 bases are TGTGCCAGCAGTTTCGGGTCAGGAGGGCAGAACTATGGCTACACCTTC.

This rearrangement joins TRBV4-1 to TRBJ2-1, with 9 bases identical to TRBD2. Germline loops: CDR1 MGHRA, CDR2 YSYEKL. V was pared by 0 bases and J by 9 bases, with 9 bases of the junction left unmatched. The CDR3 consists of 16 residues. The CDR3 DNA follows: TGCGCCAGCAGCCAAGAAGGGAGCGGGAGGAGGGGTGAGCAGTTCTTC. This sequence encodes CASSQEGSGRRGEQFF.

This clonotype was observed a few times. The V gene is TRBV12-3 or TRBV12-4, the J gene TRBJ1-2; D not certain. This CDR3 has 13 residues. Trimming pared 6 bases from V and 4 bases from J, leaving 12 bases between. The DNA of the CDR3 is TGTGCCAGCAGCTTGAGCTCCTCCTATGGCTACACCTTC. Translating it yields CASSLSSSYGYTF.

The chain has TRBV25-1 and TRBJ1-2; possibly TRBD1 for D (5 bases). This CDR3 region has 16 residues. Trimming pared 4 bases from V and 5 bases from J, leaving 20 bases between. Germline V lookup: CDR1 MGHDK, CDR2 SYGVNS. The CDR3 DNA reads as TGTGCCAGCAGTGTAACAGGCGGACTAAACTCGTATGGCTACACCTTC. This sequence encodes CASSVTGGLNSYGYTF.

The DNA of the CDR3 is TGCGCCAGCAGCTTGGAAGGGAACATGAACACTGAAGCTTTCTTT. Encoded protein: CASSLEGNMNTEAFF. The chain is built from TRBV5-1 and TRBJ1-1; D gene unclear. V lost 0 bases, J lost 0 bases, and 9 bases lay in between. Germline V lookup: CDR1 SGHRS, CDR2 YFSETQ. The CDR3 is made up of 15 amino acids.

This chain connects TRBV5-1 to TRBJ2-2; no firm D call. The V gene's germline CDR1 is SGHRS and CDR2 YFSETQ. V was trimmed by 0 bases and J by 0 bases, leaving 6 bases between them. The CDR3 is 15 amino acids. CDR3 sequence reads: CASSLDGSNTGELFF. CDR3 DNA: TGCGCCAGCAGCTTGGACGGATCGAACACCGGGGAGCTGTTTTTT. The whole variable domain, remainder taken from reference TRBV5-1 and TRBJ2-2, is KAGVTQTPRYLIKTRGQQVTLSCSPISGHRSVSWYQQTPGQGLQFLFEYFSETQRNKGNFPGRFSGRQFSNSRSEMNVSTLELGDSALYLCASSLDGSNTGELFFGEGSRLTVL.

Comment on this clonotype: A read error may account for a junction end that differs from germline. The chain links TRBV5-1 to TRBJ2-2, with TRBD2 as a possible D gene (5 bases). In germline, CDR1 is SGHRS, CDR2 YFSETQ. The CDR3 contains 15 residues. The CDR3: CASSLGDSYTGELFF. CDR3 in DNA: TGCGCCAGCAGTTTGGGAGATTCTTATACCGGGGAGCTGTTTTTT.

This chain joins TRBV6-2 or TRBV6-3 and TRBJ2-5; 9 nucleotides match TRBD1. The CDR3 sequence is 17 residues long. Germline CDR1 is MNHEY and CDR2 is SVGEGT. V shed 0 bases, J shed 1 base, and the junction held 6 bases outside the gene matches. CDR3 DNA: TGTGCCAGCAGTTACTCACCGGGACAGGGAGCCCAAGAGACCCAGTACTTC. Translating gives CASSYSPGQGAQETQYF.

The gene calls are TRBV6-2 or TRBV6-3 and TRBJ1-4, with unresolved D. Trimming took 6 bases from V and 6 from J, leaving 17 bases between them. This CDR3 region has 15 residues. Germline assignment: CDR1 MNHEY and CDR2 SVGEGT. Written as DNA, the CDR3 is TGTGCCAGCAGCCTCCCGGGCGGACGGGATGAAAAACTGTTTTTT. Translating it yields CASSLPGGRDEKLFF.

This chain connects TRBV10-3 to TRBJ2-1; the match to TRBD1 covers 7 bases. After removal of 10 bases from V and 5 bases from J, the junction contained 11 bases not matched to a gene. The CDR3 covers 14 residues. The germline V gene encodes CDR1 ENHRY and CDR2 SYGVKD. CDR3 region: CATQLGGWDNEQFF. The CDR3 DNA is TGTGCCACCCAACTAGGGGGCTGGGACAATGAGCAGTTCTTC.

In this sample, this clonotype turned up a few times. The rearrangement joins TRBV6-1 to TRBJ2-1; the match to TRBD2 covers 9 bases. Germline CDR1 and CDR2: MNHNS and SASEGT. This CDR3 is 14 amino acids long. J gave up 2 bases and V 7 bases, and 3 bases lay outside the gene matches. CDR3 residues: CASTAGGAYNEQFF. CDR3 sequence (DNA): TGTGCCAGCACAGCGGGGGGAGCCTACAATGAGCAGTTCTTC.

This clonotype has more than one count but fewer than ten. CDR3 bases: TGTGCCAGCAGTTACCCGTCCGGGACAGGGGCCAATGAGCAGTTCTTC. It codes for CASSYPSGTGANEQFF. J is TRBJ2-1 and V is TRBV6-5; 10 positions agree with TRBD1. The CDR3 contains 16 residues. V shed 2 bases, J shed 6 bases, and the junction held 7 bases outside the gene matches. Germline-derived CDR1 and CDR2 are MNHEY and SVGAGI.

In its sample, this clonotype was seen a few times. The chain has TRBV12-3 or TRBV12-4 and TRBJ1-1, with D maybe TRBD1 (5 bases). The CDR3 runs to 11 residues. Trimming left V 6 bases short and J 8 bases short, with 10 bases between. The CDR3: CASRIDSEAFF. In DNA form, the CDR3 reads TGTGCCAGCAGGATCGACAGCGAAGCTTTCTTT.

This clonotype was detected only a few times. The V and J genes are TRBV19 and TRBJ1-6; no clear D gene. V lost 0 bases and J 13 bases, leaving 10 bases between the germline ends. The germline CDR1 and CDR2 sequences are LNHDA and SQIVND (reference sequence). The length of the CDR3 is 13 residues. CDR3 DNA: TGTGCCAGTAGTATAGAAAAGGCGGCCCCCCTCCACTTT. It codes for CASSIEKAAPLHF. Looking up the rest from reference TRBV19 and TRBJ1-6 gives the full variable domain: DGGITQSPKYLFRKEGQNVTLSCEQNLNHDAMYWYRQDPGQGLRLIYYSQIVNDFQKGDIAEGYSVSREKKESFPLTVTSAQKNPTAFYLCASSIEKAAPLHFGNGTRLTVT.

CDR3 loop: CASSSLEAGYGYTF. For the CDR3, the DNA is TGTGCCAGCAGTTCCCTAGAGGCGGGCTATGGCTACACCTTC. The chain carries TRBV2 and TRBJ1-2; D uncertain. There are 14 residues in the CDR3. The germline CDR1 and CDR2 sequences are SNHLY and FYNNEI. Deletions cut 5 bases from V and 4 bases from J, with 14 bases between. Variable domain in full (rest from reference TRBV2 and TRBJ1-2): EPEVTQTPSHQVTQMGQEVILRCVPISNHLYFYWYRQILGQKVEFLVSFYNNEISEKSEIFDDQFSVERPDGSNFTLKIRSTKLEDSAMYFCASSSLEAGYGYTFGSGTRLTVV.

This clonotype was counted ten times or more. The chain combines TRBV10-3 with TRBJ1-1; 8 bases line up with TRBD1. The CDR3 loop spans 14 amino acids. Germline lookup yields CDR1 ENHRY and CDR2 SYGVKD. The V segment lost 6 bases and the J segment 5 bases; nucleotides outside the gene matches: 8. The CDR3 nucleotides are TGTGCCATCAGCATCGGGACAGGCTCAACTGAAGCTTTCTTT. Its translation is CAISIGTGSTEAFF.

The chain combines TRBV12-3 or TRBV12-4 with TRBJ2-2; 8 bases match TRBD2. This CDR3 contains 14 residues. The V segment lost 6 bases and the J segment 7 bases; nucleotides outside the gene matches: 7. This CDR3 is CASSSGGWIGELFF. Written as DNA, the CDR3 is TGTGCCAGCAGCTCGGGAGGGTGGATCGGGGAGCTGTTTTTT.

V and J are TRBV12-3 or TRBV12-4 and TRBJ1-2, with 9 bases identical to TRBD1. The CDR3 runs 15 residues. The trim removed 3 bases at V and 4 bases at J, leaving 6 bases unmatched. CDR3 DNA sequence: TGTGCCAGCAGTTTCCGGGACAGGGTGTTCTATGGCTACACCTTC. Translated: CASSFRDRVFYGYTF.

The chain has TRBV27 and TRBJ2-7; no firm D call. The germline V and J ends were trimmed by 5 bases and 6 bases, with 5 bases remaining between them. The CDR3 is 10 amino acids. Germline CDR1 and CDR2: MNHEY and SMNVEV (reference sequence). The CDR3 DNA sequence: TGTGCCAGCAGTCGAACCGAGCAGTACTTC. It translates to CASSRTEQYF.

This clonotype was recorded a few times. This chain joins TRBV20-1 and TRBJ2-7, with TRBD1 matching over 9 bases. The CDR3 loop spans 14 amino acids. V shed 3 bases and J 3 bases; nucleotides not matched to a gene: 6. Germline V gives CDR1 DFQATT, CDR2 SNEGSKA (reference sequence). CDR3 protein: CSARFGTGLYEQYF. The CDR3 DNA reads TGCAGTGCTAGGTTCGGGACAGGGCTCTACGAGCAGTACTTC.

This clonotype was seen more than once but under ten times. V and J are TRBV27 and TRBJ2-2; D call uncertain. Germline lookup yields CDR1 MNHEY and CDR2 SMNVEV (reference sequence). This CDR3 spans 12 amino acids. V was shortened by 7 bases and J by 1 base, with 4 bases between the two germline ends. In DNA, the CDR3 is TGTGCCAGCATAAAGAACACCGGGGAGCTGTTTTTT. It codes for CASIKNTGELFF.

The CDR3 here is CASSFARNGEQFF. In nucleotides, the CDR3 is TGTGCCAGCAGCTTTGCCCGTAACGGTGAGCAGTTCTTC. The rearrangement joins TRBV11-3 to TRBJ2-1; D remains ambiguous. The V gene lost 3 bases and the J gene lost 9 bases, with 12 bases spanning the gap. The CDR3 consists of 13 residues. Germline CDR1 reads SGHNT; CDR2 reads YENEEA.

This clonotype was found many times. The chain carries TRBV29-1 and TRBJ2-3; D might be TRBD2 (5 bases). This CDR3 region has 14 residues. With 1 base removed from V and 0 bases from J, the gap between germline ends came to 8 bases. CDR1 is SQVTM and CDR2 is ANQGSEA in the germline V gene. The CDR3 DNA reads TGCAGCGTTGAAGGTCCGGGGAGCACAGATACGCAGTATTTT. It codes for CSVEGPGSTDTQYF.